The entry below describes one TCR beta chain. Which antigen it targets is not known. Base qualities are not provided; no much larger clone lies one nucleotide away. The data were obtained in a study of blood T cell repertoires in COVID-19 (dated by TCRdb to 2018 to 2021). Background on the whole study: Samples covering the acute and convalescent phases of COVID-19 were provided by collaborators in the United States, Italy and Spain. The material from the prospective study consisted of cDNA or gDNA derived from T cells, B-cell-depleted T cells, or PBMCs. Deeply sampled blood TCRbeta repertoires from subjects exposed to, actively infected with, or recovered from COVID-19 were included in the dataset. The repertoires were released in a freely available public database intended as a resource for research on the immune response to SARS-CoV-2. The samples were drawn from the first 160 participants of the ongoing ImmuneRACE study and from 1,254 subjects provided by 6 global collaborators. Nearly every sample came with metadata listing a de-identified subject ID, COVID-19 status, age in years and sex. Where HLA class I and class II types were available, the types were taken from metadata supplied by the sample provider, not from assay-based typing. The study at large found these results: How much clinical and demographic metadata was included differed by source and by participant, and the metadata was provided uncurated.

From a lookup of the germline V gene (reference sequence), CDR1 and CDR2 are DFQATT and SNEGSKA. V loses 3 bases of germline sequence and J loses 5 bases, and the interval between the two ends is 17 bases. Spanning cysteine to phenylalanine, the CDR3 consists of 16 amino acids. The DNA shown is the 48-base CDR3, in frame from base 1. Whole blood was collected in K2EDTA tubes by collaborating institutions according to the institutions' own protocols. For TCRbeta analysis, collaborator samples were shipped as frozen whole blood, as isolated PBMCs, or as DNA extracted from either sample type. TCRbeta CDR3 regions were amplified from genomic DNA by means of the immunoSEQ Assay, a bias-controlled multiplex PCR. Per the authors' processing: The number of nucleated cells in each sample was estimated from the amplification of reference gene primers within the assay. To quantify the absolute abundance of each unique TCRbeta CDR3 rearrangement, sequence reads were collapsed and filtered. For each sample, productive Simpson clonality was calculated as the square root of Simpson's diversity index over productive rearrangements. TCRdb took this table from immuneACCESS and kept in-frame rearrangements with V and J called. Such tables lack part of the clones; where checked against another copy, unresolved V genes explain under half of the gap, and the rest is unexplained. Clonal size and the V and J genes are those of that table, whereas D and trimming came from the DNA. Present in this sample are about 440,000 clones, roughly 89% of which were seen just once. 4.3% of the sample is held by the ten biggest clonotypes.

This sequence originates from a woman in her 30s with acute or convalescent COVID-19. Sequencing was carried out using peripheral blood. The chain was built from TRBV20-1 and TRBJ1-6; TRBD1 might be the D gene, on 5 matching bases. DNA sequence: TGCAGTGCTAGTCAGCTCGGGCAGGGTGATAATTCACCCCTCCACTTT. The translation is CSASQLGQGDNSPLHF.